The 32 T cell receptor beta chains below all came from one sample that was sequenced in a study of T cells in Graves' hyperthyroidism and ophthalmopathy (dated by TCRdb to between 2018 and 2021). The protocol used for the library was multiplex PCR. The sequencer listed for this sample is Illumina HiSeq 2000. TCR beta CDR3 regions were amplified from RNA transcripts. The TCR CDR3 was subjected to a first round of RT-PCR using the HTBI primer set and the Qiagen OneStep RT-PCR kit. TCRdb took the public reads, trimmed them with fastp at Q25, ran MiXCR for clone calling and kept in-frame beta chains. Rows are combined by CDR3 protein, so each entry shows the most common genes and DNA. The sample table records hundreds of thousands of distinct CDR3 sequences; about 14% of these occur just once. Over 10% of the sample is in the top ten clones. Sequencing was done on a sample of blood. The receptor set was obtained from a young man with Graves' ophthalmopathy.

This clonotype was recorded many times. The genes are TRBV19 and TRBJ2-1; possibly TRBD2 for D (6 bases). The CDR3 totals 13 residues. V dropped 3 bases and J dropped 5 bases, with 8 bases sitting between them. Germline-derived CDR1 and CDR2 are LNHDA and SQIVND (reference sequence). CDR3 loop: CASSMVADNEQFF. The DNA of the CDR3 is TGTGCCAGTAGTATGGTAGCGGACAATGAGCAGTTCTTC.

Notes on this clonotype: This sequence may be a read error, since a much larger clone differs from it by one base. The rearrangement links TRBV20-1 to TRBJ1-1, with D tentatively TRBD1 (6 bases). Germline CDR1 is DFQATT and CDR2 is SNEGSKA (reference sequence). The length of the CDR3 is 15 residues. This chain's CDR3 is CSAGTLGTANTEASF. The CDR3 region has the DNA TGCAGTGCGGGGACACTCGGGACGGCCAACACTGAAGCTTCCTTT.

This clonotype has a count of ten or more. This sequence joins TRBV9 and TRBJ2-2; D remains ambiguous. Germline CDR1 and CDR2: SGDLS and YYNGEE. Trimming removed 3 bases from V and 0 bases from J, with 15 bases in between. The CDR3 contains 17 residues. CDR3 nucleotides: TGTGCCAGCAGCGCTCCGTTTGGACGGCCGAACACCGGGGAGCTGTTTTTT. It yields the protein CASSAPFGRPNTGELFF.

The chain uses TRBV6-1 and TRBJ2-7, with 11 nucleotides matching TRBD2. Gene TRBJ2-1 matches the end of the DNA better, so the J call may be wrong. CDR1 is MNHNS, CDR2 SASEGT, per germline. This CDR3 is 15 amino acids long. In DNA form, the CDR3 reads TGTGCCAGCAGACTATACGGGACTAGCGGATACGAGCAGTTCTTC. Translating gives CASRLYGTSGYEQFF.

For this clonotype: With a much larger clone just one base away, this may be a read error. The chain has TRBV3-1 and TRBJ1-2, with TRBD1 as a possible D gene (5 bases). This CDR3 contains 13 residues. From germline, CDR1 is LGHDT and CDR2 YNNKEL (reference sequence). The V gene lost 3 bases and the J gene lost 7 bases, with 12 bases spanning the gap. The CDR3 protein is CASSQQGVCGYTF. For the CDR3, the DNA is TGTGCCAGCAGCCAGCAGGGAGTATGTGGCTACACCTTC.

This clonotype was seen repeatedly, ten times or more. The V call is TRBV7-2, the J call TRBJ2-7; 7 bases map to TRBD2. The CDR3 contains 15 residues. Per the germline V gene, CDR1 is SGHTA and CDR2 is FQGNSA. J was trimmed by 6 bases and V by 5 bases; bases with no gene match: 13. CDR3 nucleotides: TGTGCCAGCAGCCGAGCGGGACCTACCCCCCTCGAGCAGTACTTC. It is translated as CASSRAGPTPLEQYF.

The sample holds many counts of this clonotype. The V and J genes are TRBV5-1 and TRBJ1-1, with 12 positions matching TRBD1. CDR3 length equals 18 residues. V shed 4 bases, J shed 0 bases, and the junction held 10 bases outside the gene matches. The V gene's germline CDR1 is SGHRS and CDR2 YFSETQ. The CDR3 spells CASSRGQGANLMNTEAFF. DNA for the CDR3: TGCGCCAGCAGCCGGGGACAGGGGGCGAACCTCATGAACACTGAAGCTTTCTTT.

In this sample, this clonotype turned up many times. Here the CDR3 reads CASSKAWGQGSGYTF. CDR3 nucleotide sequence: TGTGCCAGCAGTAAAGCGTGGGGACAGGGTTCTGGCTACACCTTC. The rearrangement uses TRBV7-2 and TRBJ1-2; 9 bases match TRBD1. Germline CDR1 reads SGHTA; CDR2 reads FQGNSA. The CDR3 is made up of 15 amino acids. V lost 6 bases, J lost 7 bases, and 12 bases stayed unmatched.

This clonotype was detected many times. This chain uses TRBV20-1 with TRBJ2-7; no clear D. The germline CDR1 and CDR2 sequences are DFQATT and SNEGSKA (reference sequence). V lost 3 bases and J 2 bases, leaving 11 bases between the germline ends. This CDR3 spans 13 amino acids. CDR3: CSASARDTYEQYF. The DNA of the CDR3 is TGCAGTGCTAGCGCCAGAGATACCTACGAGCAGTACTTC.

This clonotype was picked up many times. V gene TRBV7-3 combines with J gene TRBJ2-5, with unresolved D. Trimming stripped 1 base from V and 5 bases from J, with 14 bases between. Germline CDR1 and CDR2: SGHTA and FQGTGA. The length of the CDR3 is 15 residues. This CDR3 reads CASSLIADPRETQYF. The CDR3 nucleotides are TGTGCCAGCAGCTTAATCGCGGACCCCAGGGAGACCCAGTACTTC.

This clonotype was seen repeatedly, ten times or more. The chain joins TRBV27 to TRBJ2-7; 14 bases match TRBD2. The CDR3 has 18 amino acids. V dropped 4 bases and J dropped 2; count of bases not matched to a gene: 10. CDR1 and CDR2 from the germline V gene are MNHEY and SMNVEV (reference sequence). The CDR3 loop reads CASSSVGTSGSGPYEQYF. As DNA, the CDR3 is TGTGCCAGCAGTTCCGTCGGGACTAGCGGGAGTGGCCCCTACGAGCAGTACTTC.

This clonotype occurred many times. The chain couples TRBV5-1 to TRBJ2-3; tentative D call: TRBD2 (6 bases). With 3 bases removed from V and 4 bases from J, the gap between germline ends came to 12 bases. The CDR3 spans 14 residues. CDR1 is SGHRS, CDR2 YFSETQ, per germline. The DNA of the CDR3 is TGCGCCAGCAGCTCGACTAGGGTGGCAGATACGCAGTATTTT. Translating it yields CASSSTRVADTQYF.

The V gene is TRBV9, the J gene TRBJ2-5, with 7 bases that match TRBD1. Trimming at V came to 3 bases and at J to 11 bases, leaving 7 bases not matched to a gene. CDR1 is SGDLS and CDR2 is YYNGEE in the germline V gene. The CDR3 contains 12 residues. The CDR3 region has the DNA TGTGCCAGCAGCGGACAGGGTGCCGTTCAGTACTTC. Amino acids: CASSGQGAVQYF.

On this clonotype itself: Being one base from a much bigger clone, this may be a read error. The chain is built from TRBV12-3 or TRBV12-4 and TRBJ2-5, with 9 bases fitting TRBD1. The CDR3 runs 18 residues. The CDR3 region is CATSPEEGQGSGVETQYF. The CDR3, as DNA: TGTGCCACCAGTCCAGAGGAAGGACAGGGGAGTGGGGTAGAGACCCAGTACTTC.

The chain links TRBV6-1 to TRBJ2-2; TRBD2 agrees at 7 bases. This CDR3 has 13 amino acids. Trimming took 8 bases from V and 5 from J; bases not matched to a gene: 5. Germline lookup yields CDR1 MNHNS and CDR2 SASEGT. This chain's CDR3 is CASPSGGTGELFF. The CDR3 nucleotides read TGTGCCAGCCCCTCCGGGGGGACCGGGGAGCTGTTTTTT.

This clonotype was counted only a few times. This sequence joins TRBV27 and TRBJ1-1; no clear D gene. The CDR3 totals 15 residues. Trimming left V 2 bases short and J 0 bases short, with 10 bases between. In germline, CDR1 is MNHEY, CDR2 SMNVEV (reference sequence). CDR3 loop: CASSLGPYLNTEAFF. CDR3 sequence (DNA): TGTGCCAGCAGTTTAGGTCCATACTTGAACACTGAAGCTTTCTTT.

For the CDR3, the DNA is TGTGCCAGCAGAGGGAGGACAGGGATTAATTCACCCCTCCACTTT. Encoded protein: CASRGRTGINSPLHF. This chain links TRBV9 with TRBJ1-6; TRBD1 agrees at 8 bases. Germline CDR1 reads SGDLS; CDR2 reads YYNGEE. Unmatched junction bases numbered 7, after V lost 5 bases and J lost 6 bases. The CDR3 runs 15 residues.

This clonotype was counted many times. The chain recombines TRBV28 with TRBJ2-5; D unclear. Germline V gives CDR1 MDHEN, CDR2 SYDVKM. V was pared by 0 bases and J by 5 bases, with 10 bases between. This CDR3 comprises 14 residues. CDR3 nucleotides: TGTGCCAGCAGTTTATGGCGGATCCGGGAGACCCAGTACTTC. This translates into CASSLWRIRETQYF.

This clonotype appeared many times. Its ends do not fully match the called genes, so a read error is possible. The rearrangement uses TRBV3-1 and TRBJ1-2; 7 bases fit TRBD1. The CDR3 length is 13 residues. The germline V gene has CDR1 LGHDT and CDR2 YNNKEL (reference sequence). CDR3 sequence: CASSTGQYYDYTF. CDR3 bases: TGTGCCAGCAGCACGGGACAGTACTATGACTACACCTTC.

This clonotype was seen ten or more times. The chain combines TRBV2 with TRBJ2-7; 9 bases match TRBD2. Unmatched junction bases numbered 6, after V lost 4 bases and J lost 2 bases. Germline loops: CDR1 SNHLY, CDR2 FYNNEI. This CDR3 is built from 15 residues. In DNA, the CDR3 is TGTGCCAGCAGTGCCGGGCGCGGGGGGGCCTACGAGCAGTACTTC. This codes for CASSAGRGGAYEQYF.

This clonotype showed up many times. V and J are TRBV29-1 and TRBJ2-5, with 7 positions matching TRBD2. Germline-derived CDR1 and CDR2 are SQVTM and ANQGSEA. CDR3 length equals 15 residues. V dropped 5 bases and J dropped 5; count of bases not matched to a gene: 14. CDR3 loop: CSVPGDGGGWETQYF. In DNA form, the CDR3 reads TGCAGCGTTCCGGGCGATGGCGGGGGATGGGAGACCCAGTACTTC.

This clonotype was counted at least ten times. The rearrangement joins TRBV5-1 to TRBJ2-5; D is unclear. The germline gives CDR1 SGHRS, CDR2 YFSETQ. Trimming left V 0 bases short and J 1 base short, with 19 bases between. The CDR3 has 18 residues. CDR3 protein: CASSLAEFRPVGQETQYF. Written as DNA, the CDR3 is TGCGCCAGCAGCTTGGCCGAGTTCAGGCCGGTGGGCCAAGAGACCCAGTACTTC. The full variable domain, its missing parts supplied by reference TRBV5-1 and TRBJ2-5, is KAGVTQTPRYLIKTRGQQVTLSCSPISGHRSVSWYQQTPGQGLQFLFEYFSETQRNKGNFPGRFSGRQFSNSRSEMNVSTLELGDSALYLCASSLAEFRPVGQETQYFGPGTRLLVL.

This clonotype appeared once. The V gene is TRBV14, the J gene TRBJ2-5; 9 positions match TRBD2. Germline trimming cut 5 bases from V and 0 bases from J; bases unmatched to any gene: 4. CDR1 and CDR2 from the germline V gene are SGHDN and FVKESK. The length of the CDR3 is 15 residues. As DNA, the CDR3 is TGTGCCAGCAGCGAAGGACTAGCGCACCAAGAGACCCAGTACTTC. Translating gives CASSEGLAHQETQYF.

This clonotype appeared a few times. This sequence joins TRBV4-1 and TRBJ1-4; 11 nucleotides match TRBD1. This CDR3 spans 19 amino acids. J gave up 0 bases and V 4 bases, and 10 bases lay outside the gene matches. CDR1 MGHRA and CDR2 YSYEKL come from the germline V gene. The CDR3 nucleotides are TGCGCCAGCAGCCTCGGGACAGGGGGGTGGGGTGCAACTAATGAAAAACTGTTTTTT. This gives the protein CASSLGTGGWGATNEKLFF.

The rearrangement uses TRBV19 and TRBJ1-2; weak D call: TRBD1 (5 bases). V was shortened by 0 bases and J by 4 bases, with 6 bases between the two germline ends. This CDR3 is 13 amino acids long. From germline, CDR1 is LNHDA and CDR2 SQIVND (reference sequence). CDR3 in amino acids: CASSIETGYGYTF. The CDR3, as DNA: TGTGCCAGTAGTATAGAAACAGGCTATGGCTACACCTTC.

This clonotype was observed many times. V usage is TRBV28 and J usage is TRBJ1-4; 7 bases line up with TRBD1. Germline V gives CDR1 MDHEN, CDR2 SYDVKM. J was trimmed by 0 bases and V by 5 bases; bases with no gene match: 6. This CDR3 spans 16 amino acids. DNA for the CDR3: TGTGCCAGCAGTACCTGGGACAGCGCAACTAATGAAAAACTGTTTTTT. Translated: CASSTWDSATNEKLFF.

This clonotype was seen many times. The chain links TRBV18 to TRBJ2-5, with D hard to call. This CDR3 comprises 13 residues. Trimming shortened V by 3 bases and J by 2 bases, and 7 bases separated the two germline ends. CDR1 is KGHSH and CDR2 is LQKENI in the germline V gene. This CDR3 reads CASSPAQQETQYF. The DNA of the CDR3 is TGTGCCAGCTCACCCGCCCAACAAGAGACCCAGTACTTC. The whole variable domain, remainder taken from reference TRBV18 and TRBJ2-5, is NAGVMQNPRHLVRRRGQEARLRCSPMKGHSHVYWYRQLPEEGLKFMVYLQKENIIDESGMPKERFSAEFPKEGPSILRIQQVVRGDSAAYFCASSPAQQETQYFGPGTRLLVL.

This clonotype was recorded many times. The rearrangement joins TRBV19 to TRBJ2-2, with 7 nucleotides matching TRBD1. The CDR3 length is 14 residues. The trim removed 10 bases at V and 3 bases at J, leaving 8 bases unmatched. Germline assignment: CDR1 LNHDA and CDR2 SQIVND (reference sequence). CDR3 amino acids: CATEGQPHTGELFF. In DNA, the CDR3 is TGTGCCACCGAGGGACAGCCCCACACCGGGGAGCTGTTTTTT.

This clonotype occurred many times. The chain couples TRBV12-3 or TRBV12-4 to TRBJ1-3, with a tentative D call TRBD1 (5 bases). The germline V and J ends were trimmed by 7 bases and 1 base, with 17 bases remaining between them. There are 16 residues in the CDR3. The CDR3 DNA reads TGTGCCAGCAATCTAGGGTTTGGGGCTTCTGGAAACACCATATATTTT. Amino acids: CASNLGFGASGNTIYF.

CDR3 DNA sequence: TGTGCCAGTAGTAGGACTACTGAGCAGTTCTTC. This encodes CASSRTTEQFF. The chain links TRBV19 to TRBJ2-1; D might be TRBD2 (6 bases). The ends were cut back, 4 bases at V and 9 bases at J, with 7 bases in the middle. Germline V CDR1 and CDR2: LNHDA, SQIVND (reference sequence). There are 11 residues in the CDR3.

This clonotype came up many times. This sequence joins TRBV27 and TRBJ1-4; possible D gene TRBD1, 5 bases. In germline, CDR1 is MNHEY, CDR2 SMNVEV (reference sequence). This CDR3 spans 14 amino acids. Trimming removed 5 bases from V and 8 bases from J, with 15 bases in between. The CDR3 nucleotides read TGTGCCAGCAGTCTTCCCGGACAATACGAAAAACTGTTTTTT. Encoded protein: CASSLPGQYEKLFF.

This clonotype was detected ten times or more. The CDR3 bases are TGTGCCAGCAGCACGTCCACCAGCTCCTACAATGAGCAGTTCTTC. Encoded protein: CASSTSTSSYNEQFF. The V and J genes are TRBV7-9 and TRBJ2-1; D unresolved. Germline V gene sequence: CDR1 SEHNR, CDR2 FQNEAQ (reference sequence). V lost 5 bases and J 0 bases, leaving 11 bases between the germline ends. This CDR3 has 15 residues.